Included here is one T cell receptor beta chain sequence, with context. The antigen it binds to is not known. Base-call qualities are not available, and no considerably larger clone is one nucleotide away. The sample originates from a study of somatic mutations in cytotoxic T cells in rheumatoid arthritis listed by TCRdb under 2017. With respect to the entire study: Some T-cell populations stained with V beta antibodies were sorted by flow on a FACSAria II or Sony SH800 to nearly 100% purity, with sorted V beta1+ cells additionally subjected to TCRB sequencing. A total of some 68 rheumatoid arthritis patients and roughly 18 healthy controls underwent TCRB deep sequencing. To characterize clonality, the study used TCRB deep sequencing while asking whether somatic mutations are carried by expanded CD8+ T-cell clones in newly diagnosed, untreated rheumatoid arthritis. Patients and controls did not essentially differ in median age, which was nearly identical between the groups. The study at large found these results: The largest CD8+ clone made up more than 20% of CD8+ cells in about an eighth of the 65 patients, and blood and synovial fluid shared several identical CD8+ TCRB sequences. CD8+ T-cell clonality in rheumatoid arthritis patients was not significantly different from that in age-matched healthy controls. It was unknown which antigens the expanded CD8+ clones targeted, and their absence from virus-specific databases did not exclude viral specificity. The slight underrepresentation of TRBV07 in patients was not corrected for multiple comparisons. An increase of CD8+ clonality with age was seen in patients (Spearman r ≈ 0.49) but not in healthy controls.

TCRB CDR3 sequencing used the immunoSEQ assay on genomic DNA. Per the authors' processing: The analyses included only productive TCRB rearrangements. Defining a clone by its unique TCRB CDR3 sequence, the study calculated clonality as a productive clonality index derived from Shannon entropy. Repertoire overlap between two samples was calculated from the template counts of each clone relative to total templates per sample. Flow cytometry-measured V-gene usage correlated with V-gene usage from TCRB sequencing, with a Spearman r of about 0.56. TCRdb provides this immuneACCESS table in a form limited to in-frame rearrangements. Some clones are lacking; in checked studies, under half of them reflect an unresolved V gene, and why the rest are absent is not known. V and J calls plus clone size are reproduced from that table; the DNA served to infer D and trimming. The sample table lists under 20,000 clones, 80% to 90% of them with a count of one. The top ten clonotypes cover approximately 15% of the sample.

The CDR3 sequence holds 12 residues, the cysteine and phenylalanine included. Just the 36-base CDR3 DNA is kept, in frame starting at base 1. CDR1 and CDR2 are read off the germline V gene (reference sequence) as SGHNT and YYREEE. V is reduced by 3 bases and J by 6 bases, leaving a spacing of 9 bases between them. The roughly 20 healthy controls were blood donors whose buffy coats were used; they had a median age of about 59 years (range about 21-75), and less than 60% were female. On an AutoMACS, CD4+ and CD8+ cells were isolated via positive magnetic bead selection, and their purity was verified by flow cytometry. Ficoll-Paque PLUS density gradient separation was used to isolate peripheral blood mononuclear cells. DNA from CD4-enriched, CD8-enriched or PBMC samples was extracted using Nucleospin Tissue or Tissue XS kits and then quantified on a Qubit 2.0 fluorometer.

The specimen was CD8+ T cells sorted from blood. The rearranged chain carries TRBV5-4 and TRBJ1-1, with no D gene named confidently. The TCR was taken from a man aged 35-49 years in good health. The nucleotide sequence is given as TGTGCCAGCAGCTACCCCGGGCCTGAAGCTTTCTTT. Protein translation: CASSYPGPEAFF.